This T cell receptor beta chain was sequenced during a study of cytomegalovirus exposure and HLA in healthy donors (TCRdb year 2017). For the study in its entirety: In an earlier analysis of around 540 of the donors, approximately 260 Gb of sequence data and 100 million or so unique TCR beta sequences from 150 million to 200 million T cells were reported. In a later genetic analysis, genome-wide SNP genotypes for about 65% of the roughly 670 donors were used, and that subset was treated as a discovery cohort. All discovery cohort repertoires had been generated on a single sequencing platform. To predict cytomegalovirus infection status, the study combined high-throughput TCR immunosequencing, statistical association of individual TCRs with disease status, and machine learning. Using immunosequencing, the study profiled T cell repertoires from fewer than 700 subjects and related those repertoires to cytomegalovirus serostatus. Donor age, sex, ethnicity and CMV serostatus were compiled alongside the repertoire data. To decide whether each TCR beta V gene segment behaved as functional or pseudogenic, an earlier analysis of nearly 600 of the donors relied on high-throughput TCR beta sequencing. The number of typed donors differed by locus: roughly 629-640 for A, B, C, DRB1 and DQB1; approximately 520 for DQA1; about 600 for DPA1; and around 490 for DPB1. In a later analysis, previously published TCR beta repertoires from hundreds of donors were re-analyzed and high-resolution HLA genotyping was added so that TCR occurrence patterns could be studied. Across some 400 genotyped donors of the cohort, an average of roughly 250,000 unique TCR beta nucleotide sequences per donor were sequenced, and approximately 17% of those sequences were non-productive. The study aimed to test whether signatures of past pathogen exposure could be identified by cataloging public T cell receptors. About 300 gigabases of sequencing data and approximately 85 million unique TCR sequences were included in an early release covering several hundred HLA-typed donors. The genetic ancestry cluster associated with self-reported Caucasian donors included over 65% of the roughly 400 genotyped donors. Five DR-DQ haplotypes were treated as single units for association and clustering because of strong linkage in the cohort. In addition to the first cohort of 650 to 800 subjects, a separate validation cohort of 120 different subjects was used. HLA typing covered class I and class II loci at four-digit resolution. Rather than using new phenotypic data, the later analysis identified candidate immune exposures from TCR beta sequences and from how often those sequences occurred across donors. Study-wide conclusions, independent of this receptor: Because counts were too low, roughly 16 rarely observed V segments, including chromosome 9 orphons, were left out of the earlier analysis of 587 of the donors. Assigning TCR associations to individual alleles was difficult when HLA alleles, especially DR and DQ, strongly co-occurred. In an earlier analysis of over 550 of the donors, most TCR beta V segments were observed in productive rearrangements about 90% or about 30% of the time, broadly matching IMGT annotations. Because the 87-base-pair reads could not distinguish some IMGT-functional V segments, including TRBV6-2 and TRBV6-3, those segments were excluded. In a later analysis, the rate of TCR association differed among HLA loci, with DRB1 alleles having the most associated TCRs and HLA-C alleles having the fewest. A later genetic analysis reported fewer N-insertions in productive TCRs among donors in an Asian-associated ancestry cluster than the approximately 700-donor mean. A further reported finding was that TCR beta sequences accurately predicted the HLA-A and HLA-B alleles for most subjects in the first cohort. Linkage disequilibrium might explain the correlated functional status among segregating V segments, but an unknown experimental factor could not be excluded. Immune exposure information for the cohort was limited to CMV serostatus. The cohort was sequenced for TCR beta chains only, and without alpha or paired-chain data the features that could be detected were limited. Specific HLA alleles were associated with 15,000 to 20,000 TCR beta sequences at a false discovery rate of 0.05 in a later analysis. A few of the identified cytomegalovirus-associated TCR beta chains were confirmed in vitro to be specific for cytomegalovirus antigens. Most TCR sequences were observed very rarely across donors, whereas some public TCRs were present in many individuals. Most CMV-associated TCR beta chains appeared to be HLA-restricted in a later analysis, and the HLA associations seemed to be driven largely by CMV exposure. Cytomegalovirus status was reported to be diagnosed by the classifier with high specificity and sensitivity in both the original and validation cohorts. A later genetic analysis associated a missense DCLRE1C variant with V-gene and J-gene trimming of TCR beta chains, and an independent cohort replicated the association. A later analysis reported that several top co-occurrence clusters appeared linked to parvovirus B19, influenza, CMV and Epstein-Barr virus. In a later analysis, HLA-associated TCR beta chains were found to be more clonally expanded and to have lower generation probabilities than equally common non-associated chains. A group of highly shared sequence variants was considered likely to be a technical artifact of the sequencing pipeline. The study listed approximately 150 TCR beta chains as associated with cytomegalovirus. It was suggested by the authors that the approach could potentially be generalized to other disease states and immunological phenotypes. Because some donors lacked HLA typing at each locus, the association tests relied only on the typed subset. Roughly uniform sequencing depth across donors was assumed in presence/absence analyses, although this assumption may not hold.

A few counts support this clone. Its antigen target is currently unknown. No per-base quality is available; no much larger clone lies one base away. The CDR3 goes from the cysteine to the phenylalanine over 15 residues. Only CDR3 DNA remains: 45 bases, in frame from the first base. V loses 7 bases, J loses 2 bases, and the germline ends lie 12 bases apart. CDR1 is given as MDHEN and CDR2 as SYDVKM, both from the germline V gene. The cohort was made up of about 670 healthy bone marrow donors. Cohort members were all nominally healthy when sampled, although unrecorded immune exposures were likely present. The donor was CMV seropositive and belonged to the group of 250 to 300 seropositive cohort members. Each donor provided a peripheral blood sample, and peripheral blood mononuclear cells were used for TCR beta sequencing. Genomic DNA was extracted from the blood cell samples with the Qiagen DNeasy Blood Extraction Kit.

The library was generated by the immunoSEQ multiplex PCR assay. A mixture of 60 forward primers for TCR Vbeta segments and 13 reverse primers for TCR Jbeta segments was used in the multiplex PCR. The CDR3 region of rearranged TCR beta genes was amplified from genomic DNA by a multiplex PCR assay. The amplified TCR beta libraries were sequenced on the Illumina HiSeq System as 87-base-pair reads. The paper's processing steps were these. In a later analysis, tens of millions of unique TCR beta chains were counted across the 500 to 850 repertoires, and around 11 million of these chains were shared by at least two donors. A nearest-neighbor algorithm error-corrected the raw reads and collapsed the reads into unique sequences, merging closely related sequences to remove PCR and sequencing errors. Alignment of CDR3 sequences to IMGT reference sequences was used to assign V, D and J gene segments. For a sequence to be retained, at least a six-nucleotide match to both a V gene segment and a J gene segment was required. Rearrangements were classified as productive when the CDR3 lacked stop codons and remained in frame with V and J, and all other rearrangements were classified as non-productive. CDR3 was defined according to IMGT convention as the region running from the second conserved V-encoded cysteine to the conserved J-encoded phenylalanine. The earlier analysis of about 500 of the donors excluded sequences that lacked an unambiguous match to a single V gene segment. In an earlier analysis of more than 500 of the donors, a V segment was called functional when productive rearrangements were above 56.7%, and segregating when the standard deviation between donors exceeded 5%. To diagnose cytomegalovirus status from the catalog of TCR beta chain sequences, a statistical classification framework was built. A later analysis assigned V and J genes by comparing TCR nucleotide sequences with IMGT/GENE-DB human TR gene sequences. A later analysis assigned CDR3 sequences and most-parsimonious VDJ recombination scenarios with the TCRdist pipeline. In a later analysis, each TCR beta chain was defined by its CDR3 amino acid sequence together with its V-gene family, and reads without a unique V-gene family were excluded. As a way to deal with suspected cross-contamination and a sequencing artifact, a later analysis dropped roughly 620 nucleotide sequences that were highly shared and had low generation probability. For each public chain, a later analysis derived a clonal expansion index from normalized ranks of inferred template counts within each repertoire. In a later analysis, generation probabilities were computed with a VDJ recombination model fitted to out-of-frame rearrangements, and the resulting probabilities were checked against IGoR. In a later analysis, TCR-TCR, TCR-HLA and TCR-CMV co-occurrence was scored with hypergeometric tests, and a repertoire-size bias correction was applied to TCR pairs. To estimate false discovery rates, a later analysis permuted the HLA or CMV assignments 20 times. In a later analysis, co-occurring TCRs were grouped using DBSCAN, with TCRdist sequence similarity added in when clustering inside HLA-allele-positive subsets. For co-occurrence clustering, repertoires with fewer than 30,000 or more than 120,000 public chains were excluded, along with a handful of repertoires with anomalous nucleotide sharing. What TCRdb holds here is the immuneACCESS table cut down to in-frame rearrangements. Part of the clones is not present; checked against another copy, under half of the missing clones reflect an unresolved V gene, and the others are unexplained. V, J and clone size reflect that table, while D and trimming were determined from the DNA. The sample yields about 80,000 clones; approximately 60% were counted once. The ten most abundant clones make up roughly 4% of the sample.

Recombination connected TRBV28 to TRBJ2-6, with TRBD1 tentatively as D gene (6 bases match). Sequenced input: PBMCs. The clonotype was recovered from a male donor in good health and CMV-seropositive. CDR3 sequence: CASTSAGAGANVLTF. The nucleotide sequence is TGTGCCAGCACCAGTGCAGGGGCTGGGGCCAACGTCCTGACTTTC.